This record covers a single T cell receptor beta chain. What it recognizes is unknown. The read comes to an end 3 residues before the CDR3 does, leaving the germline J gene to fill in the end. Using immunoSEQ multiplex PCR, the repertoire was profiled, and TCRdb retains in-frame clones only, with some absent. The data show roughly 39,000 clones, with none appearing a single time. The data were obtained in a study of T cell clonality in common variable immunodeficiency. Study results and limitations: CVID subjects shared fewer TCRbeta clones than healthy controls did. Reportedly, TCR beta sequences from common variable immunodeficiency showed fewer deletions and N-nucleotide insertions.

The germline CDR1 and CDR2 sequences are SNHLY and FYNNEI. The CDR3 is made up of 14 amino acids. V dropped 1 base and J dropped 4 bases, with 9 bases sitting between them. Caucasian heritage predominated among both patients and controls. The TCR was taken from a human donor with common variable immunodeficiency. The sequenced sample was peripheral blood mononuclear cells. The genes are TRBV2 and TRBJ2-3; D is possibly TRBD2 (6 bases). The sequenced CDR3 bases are TGTGCCAGCAGTGAAGAGGGCGGGGCAGATACG. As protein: CASSEEGGADT. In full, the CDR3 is CASSEEGGADTQYF.